The 24 T cell receptor beta chains listed next were all sequenced from one sample in a study of cytomegalovirus exposure and HLA in healthy donors. Primers: 60 Vbeta forward and 13 Jbeta reverse. TCRdb's copy holds only in-frame clones and misses some; the assay was immunoSEQ multiplex PCR. The data hold about 150,000 clones, with about 70% observed a single time. Sequencing used PBMCs. The source of these receptors is a young man in good health and CMV-seropositive.

This chain connects TRBV5-6 to TRBJ2-1; 9 bases match TRBD2. Per germline, CDR1 SGHDT and CDR2 YYEEEE. V was pared by 1 base and J by 4 bases, with 6 bases of the junction left unmatched. This CDR3 has 16 residues. CDR3 region: CASSLLAGLAYNEQFF. CDR3 sequence (DNA): TGTGCCAGCAGCTTGCTGGCGGGACTAGCTTACAATGAGCAGTTCTTC.

This chain connects TRBV18 to TRBJ2-5, with D unresolved. Trimming shortened V by 2 bases and J by 1 base, and 8 bases separated the two germline ends. The CDR3 covers 14 residues. Germline CDR1 reads KGHSH; CDR2 reads LQKENI. The CDR3 here is CASSPGRFQETQYF. In nucleotides, the CDR3 is TGTGCCAGCTCACCAGGCCGATTCCAAGAGACCCAGTACTTC.

The chain has TRBV19 and TRBJ1-2; 8 nucleotides align to TRBD1. V was clipped by 10 bases and J by 8 bases; unmatched bases: 9. The CDR3 runs to 12 residues. Germline-derived CDR1 and CDR2 are LNHDA and SQIVND (reference sequence). The CDR3 nucleotides are TGTGCCACGGAACAGGGGGTACAAGGCTACACCTTC. Translating it yields CATEQGVQGYTF.

This clone was recorded only once. The chain combines TRBV7-9 with TRBJ2-3; the D is unclear. Germline values: CDR1 SEHNR, CDR2 FQNEAQ (reference sequence). The CDR3 totals 16 residues. Trimming left V 1 base short and J 8 bases short, with 19 bases between. The CDR3 DNA sequence: TGTGCCAGCAGCTTAGGCGTAATAGAGAAAGTAGCTACGCAGTATTTT. Its translation is CASSLGVIEKVATQYF.

The chain carries TRBV19 and TRBJ2-5, with D tentatively TRBD1 (5 bases). This CDR3 contains 11 residues. The V end was cut by 7 bases, the J end by 4 bases, with 7 bases between. Germline values: CDR1 LNHDA, CDR2 SQIVND (reference sequence). Here the CDR3 reads CASMQGETQYF. The CDR3 DNA reads as TGTGCCAGTATGCAGGGAGAGACCCAGTACTTC.

The rearrangement links TRBV4-1 to TRBJ2-3; TRBD2 might be the D (5 bases). V gave up 0 bases and J gave up 0 bases, with 13 bases separating them. Germline CDR1 reads MGHRA; CDR2 reads YSYEKL. The CDR3 spans 17 residues. Here the CDR3 reads CASSQEGGGASTDTQYF. The CDR3 nucleotides read TGCGCCAGCAGCCAAGAGGGCGGAGGTGCTAGCACAGATACGCAGTATTTT.

The chain recombines TRBV7-3 with TRBJ1-2; D perhaps matches TRBD1 (6 bases). Germline V gene sequence: CDR1 SGHTA, CDR2 FQGTGA. The CDR3 is made up of 10 amino acids. The CDR3: CPTGNYGYTF. The CDR3 DNA sequence: TGTCCGACAGGCAACTATGGCTACACCTTC.

There are a few counts of this clone. CDR3 amino acids: CASALADEQYF. The CDR3 nucleotides are TGTGCCAGCGCACTAGCGGACGAGCAGTACTTC. The rearrangement links TRBV2 to TRBJ2-7; 8 bases line up with TRBD2. V was clipped by 8 bases and J by 5 bases; unmatched bases: 2. Germline values: CDR1 SNHLY, CDR2 FYNNEI. The CDR3 totals 11 residues.

The gene calls are TRBV9 and TRBJ2-7, with TRBD2 matching 9 bases. CDR3 size: 17 residues. The V and J ends lost 0 bases and 4 bases, in that order; junction bases with no gene match: 11. Germline CDR1 SGDLS, CDR2 YYNGEE. Here the CDR3 DNA reads TGTGCCAGCAGCGTAGGGTTATCGGCGGGAGGGCCTTACGAGCAGTACTTC. Translating it yields CASSVGLSAGGPYEQYF.

This chain uses TRBV30 with TRBJ1-2, with 7 bases aligning to TRBD1. Germline CDR1 GTSNPN, CDR2 SVGIG (reference sequence). Unmatched junction bases numbered 11, after V lost 2 bases and J lost 5 bases. This CDR3 spans 15 amino acids. CDR3 sequence: CAWSPGGVDIYGYTF. CDR3 coding DNA: TGTGCCTGGAGTCCAGGGGGAGTGGATATTTATGGCTACACCTTC.

This rearrangement joins TRBV6-5 to TRBJ2-3, with TRBD2 identical over 12 bases. CDR3 length: 16 amino acids. V dropped 4 bases and J dropped 4; count of bases not matched to a gene: 6. The germline V gene encodes CDR1 MNHEY and CDR2 SVGAGI. This CDR3 reads CASSSLLAGGADTQYF. DNA of the CDR3: TGTGCCAGCAGTTCTCTCCTAGCGGGAGGGGCAGATACGCAGTATTTT.

The V call is TRBV30, the J call TRBJ2-7; no reliable D call. Trimming shortened V by 0 bases and J by 3 bases, and 6 bases separated the two germline ends. CDR1 is GTSNPN and CDR2 is SVGIG in the germline V gene (reference sequence). The CDR3 spans 12 residues. CDR3 loop: CAWSVPGYEQYF. The CDR3 DNA follows: TGTGCCTGGAGTGTACCAGGCTACGAGCAGTACTTC.

The CDR3 DNA reads as TGTGCCAGCAGCTTAGGGAGGGGTGAGCGCACCGGGGAGCTGTTTTTT. Translation: CASSLGRGERTGELFF. V usage is TRBV7-2 and J usage is TRBJ2-2; perhaps TRBD2 as D (6 bases). Germline loops: CDR1 SGHTA, CDR2 FQGNSA. The length of the CDR3 is 16 residues. Trimming left V 1 base short and J 4 bases short, with 13 bases between.

This clone was picked up a small number of times. The chain links TRBV7-8 to TRBJ2-1; D is unresolved. The CDR3 runs 15 residues. The V gene lost 5 bases and the J gene lost 4 bases, with 15 bases spanning the gap. Germline V gene lookup returns CDR1 SGHVS and CDR2 FQNEAQ. This chain's CDR3 is CASSPPLVRYNEQFF. In DNA, the CDR3 is TGTGCCAGCAGCCCTCCCCTAGTTAGATACAATGAGCAGTTCTTC. The full variable domain, its missing parts supplied by reference TRBV7-8 and TRBJ2-1, is GAGVSQSPRYKVAKRGQDVALRCDPISGHVSLFWYQQALGQGPEFLTYFQNEAQLDKSGLPSDRFFAERPEGSVSTLKIQRTQQEDSAVYLCASSPPLVRYNEQFFGPGTRLTVL.

The chain uses TRBV2 and TRBJ1-6; 9 nucleotides line up with TRBD1. In germline, CDR1 is SNHLY, CDR2 FYNNEI. The CDR3 sequence is 14 residues long. V gave up 7 bases and J gave up 15 bases; unmatched junction bases: 13. CDR3 bases: TGTGCCAGCACGAGACCGGGACAGGGTAAAGGCCTCCACTTT. This encodes CASTRPGQGKGLHF. The whole variable domain, remainder taken from reference TRBV2 and TRBJ1-6, is EPEVTQTPSHQVTQMGQEVILRCVPISNHLYFYWYRQILGQKVEFLVSFYNNEISEKSEIFDDQFSVERPDGSNFTLKIRSTKLEDSAMYFCASTRPGQGKGLHFGNGTRLTVT.

The rearrangement joins TRBV6-4 to TRBJ2-4; the match to TRBD2 covers 7 bases. CDR1 and CDR2 from the germline V gene are MRHNA and SNTAGT. The CDR3 covers 13 residues. The ends lost 3 bases at V and 8 bases at J; junction bases unmatched: 4. CDR3 nucleotides: TGTGCCAGCAGTGAGACTAGCTGGGACATTCAGTACTTC. Encoded protein: CASSETSWDIQYF.

The chain combines TRBV2 with TRBJ1-5; 8 bases fit TRBD1. The CDR3 loop spans 16 amino acids. The V and J ends lost 4 bases and 2 bases, in that order; junction bases with no gene match: 7. CDR1 and CDR2 (germline): SNHLY, FYNNEI. The CDR3 DNA is TGTGCCAGCAGTGGCCGGGGACAGGTGGGCAATCAGCCCCAGCATTTT. The encoded protein is CASSGRGQVGNQPQHF.

This sequence joins TRBV7-8 and TRBJ2-5; 8 bases are shared with TRBD2. The DNA end lines up better with TRBJ2-7; the J call may be wrong. CDR1 and CDR2 (germline): SGHVS, FQNEAQ. There are 16 residues in the CDR3. CDR3 DNA: TGTGCCAGCAGCCCAGACCACCCGGGAGGGCCCTACGAGCAGTACTTC. Amino acid sequence: CASSPDHPGGPYEQYF.

The V and J genes are TRBV28 and TRBJ2-7; D possibly corresponds to TRBD2 (6 bases). The CDR3 contains 16 residues. Trimming stripped 2 bases from V and 2 bases from J, with 16 bases between. The germline CDR1 and CDR2 sequences are MDHEN and SYDVKM. CDR3 in amino acids: CASSLGGFAVPYEQYF. CDR3 DNA: TGTGCCAGCAGTTTAGGGGGGTTTGCAGTACCCTACGAGCAGTACTTC.

This chain uses TRBV6-5 with TRBJ2-5; tentative D call: TRBD1 (6 bases). The V and J ends lost 8 bases and 4 bases respectively, with 17 bases between them. The germline CDR1 and CDR2 sequences are MNHEY and SVGAGI. This CDR3 region has 14 residues. Here the CDR3 DNA reads TGTGCCAGCTTGGGTGGACAAGGGGGAGAGACCCAGTACTTC. This codes for CASLGGQGGETQYF.

The V call is TRBV6-4, the J call TRBJ1-2; a possible D gene is TRBD1 (5 bases). Trimming took 5 bases from V and 4 from J, leaving 11 bases between them. The CDR3 length is 13 residues. From germline, CDR1 is MRHNA and CDR2 SNTAGT. CDR3 coding DNA: TGTGCCAGCAGTTGGGGGGACGGCTATGGCTACACCTTC. As protein: CASSWGDGYGYTF.

The J gene is TRBJ2-1, the V gene TRBV5-1; D is unresolved. Germline CDR1 reads SGHRS; CDR2 reads YFSETQ. The CDR3 contains 15 residues. The ends were cut back, 3 bases at V and 0 bases at J, with 10 bases in the middle. CDR3 sequence: CASSSTLSSYNEQFF. In DNA, the CDR3 is TGCGCCAGCAGCTCAACCCTGAGCTCCTACAATGAGCAGTTCTTC.

The rearrangement joins TRBV7-8 to TRBJ2-2; TRBD1 is a possible D gene (6 bases). With 5 bases removed from V and 6 bases from J, the gap between germline ends came to 16 bases. CDR1 SGHVS and CDR2 FQNEAQ come from the germline V gene. The CDR3 sequence is 15 residues long. The CDR3 DNA reads as TGTGCCAGCAGCCCAGGGGCCAGGGTCCCCGGGGAGCTGTTTTTT. This gives the protein CASSPGARVPGELFF.

The chain links TRBV9 to TRBJ2-7; TRBD2 matches at 8 bases. With 0 bases clipped from V and 3 bases from J, the junction kept 2 bases outside the gene matches. The CDR3 length is 14 residues. Germline V lookup: CDR1 SGDLS, CDR2 YYNGEE. In nucleotides, the CDR3 is TGTGCCAGCAGCGTAGGTACTAGCGGCTACGAGCAGTACTTC. Its translation is CASSVGTSGYEQYF.